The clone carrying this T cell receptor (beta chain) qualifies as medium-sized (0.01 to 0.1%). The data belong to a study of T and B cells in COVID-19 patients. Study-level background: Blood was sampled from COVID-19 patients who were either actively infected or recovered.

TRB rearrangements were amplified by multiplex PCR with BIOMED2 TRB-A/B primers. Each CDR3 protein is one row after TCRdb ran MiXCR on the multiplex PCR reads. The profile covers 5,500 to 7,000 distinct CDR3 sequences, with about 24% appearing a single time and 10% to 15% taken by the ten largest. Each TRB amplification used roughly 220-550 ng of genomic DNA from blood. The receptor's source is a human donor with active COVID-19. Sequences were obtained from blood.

The CDR3 coding sequence is TGTGCCACCAGCCGAACCAATCCTGAGCAGTTCTTC. Its protein product is CATSRTNPEQFF. The chain carries TRBV15 and TRBJ2-1; D is unclear. Germline lookup yields CDR1 LNHNV and CDR2 YYDKDF (reference sequence). The CDR3 spans 12 residues. The germline V and J ends were trimmed by 5 bases and 9 bases, with 11 bases remaining between them. Full variable domain (remainder filled in from reference TRBV15 and TRBJ2-1): DAMVIQNPRYQVTQFGKPVTLSCSQTLNHNVMYWYQQKSSQAPKLLFHYYDKDFNNEADTPDNFQSRRPNTSFCFLDIRSPGLGDTAMYLCATSRTNPEQFFGPGTRLTVL.